The 8 T cell receptor beta chains listed next were all sequenced from one sample in a study of T-cell reconstitution after alpha-beta-depleted transplantation in children. TCRbeta library construction was performed incorporating unique molecular identifiers. TCRdb ran MiXCR on the PCR reads and lists one entry per CDR3 protein. Seen here are under 300,000 distinct CDR3 sequences, 9.5% to 13% observed once, and the top ten hold about 25%. The specimen comprised peripheral blood, sampled 180 days after TCRalphabeta/CD19-depleted stem cell transplant. Receptor source: a male patient aged 2-15 years who had a stem cell transplant for chronic granulomatous disease, so the T cells may come from the graft donor.

This clonotype came up many times. The chain has TRBV2 and TRBJ2-3; D gene uncertain. CDR3 length equals 15 residues. Per the germline V gene, CDR1 is SNHLY and CDR2 is FYNNEI. Deletions cut 4 bases from V and 4 bases from J, with 15 bases between. The CDR3: CASSGSGKAADTQYF. The CDR3 DNA follows: TGTGCCAGCAGTGGGTCTGGGAAGGCGGCAGATACGCAGTATTTT.

The V and J genes are TRBV6-1 and TRBJ1-2; D gene unclear. The CDR3 spans 15 residues. Looked up from germline, CDR1 is MNHNS and CDR2 is SASEGT. V was trimmed by 6 bases and J by 4 bases, leaving 18 bases between them. In nucleotides, the CDR3 is TGTGCCAGCAGGGATAGACCCGACCCCATCTATGGCTACACCTTC. It translates to CASRDRPDPIYGYTF.

Many counts were recorded for this clonotype. DNA of the CDR3: TGTGCCAGCAGTTTCTCCGGGACTAGCGGGCTCACCGGGGAGCTGTTTTTT. Its protein product is CASSFSGTSGLTGELFF. The gene calls are TRBV28 and TRBJ2-2; 12 bases match TRBD2. CDR3 length: 17 amino acids. Per germline, CDR1 MDHEN and CDR2 SYDVKM. Trimming cost V 3 bases and J 4 bases; bases outside gene matches: 6.

Ten or more counts support this clonotype. The chain has TRBV5-6 and TRBJ2-3; tentative D call: TRBD1 (6 bases). Germline CDR1 and CDR2: SGHDT and YYEEEE. Trimming took 4 bases from V and 1 from J, leaving 10 bases between them. The CDR3 length is 14 residues. The chain's CDR3 is CASSRDRRTDTQYF. The CDR3 nucleotides are TGTGCCAGCAGCCGCGACAGGCGCACAGATACGCAGTATTTT.

This clonotype was picked up many times. The V and J genes are TRBV11-2 and TRBJ2-3, with TRBD2 matching 7 bases. Per germline, CDR1 SGHAT and CDR2 FQNNGV. The CDR3 runs 17 residues. Trimming cost V 3 bases and J 2 bases; bases outside gene matches: 11. The CDR3 DNA reads TGTGCCAGCAGCTTCTTCGTGGCTAGCGGAAACACAGATACGCAGTATTTT. As protein: CASSFFVASGNTDTQYF. The full variable domain, in which reference TRBV11-2 and TRBJ2-3 provide the parts outside the CDR3, is EAGVAQSPRYKIIEKRQSVAFWCNPISGHATLYWYQQILGQGPKLLIQFQNNGVVDDSQLPKDRFSAERLKGVDSTLKIQPAKLEDSAVYLCASSFFVASGNTDTQYFGPGTRLTVL.

This clonotype has ten or more counts. The V call is TRBV18, the J call TRBJ2-5; no reliable D call. Between the trimmed V and J ends, which lost 4 bases and 5 bases, there was a span of 5 bases. Germline CDR1 KGHSH, CDR2 LQKENI. CDR3 length: 11 residues. CDR3 loop: CASSQLETQYF. CDR3 nucleotides: TGTGCCAGCTCACAGCTTGAGACCCAGTACTTC.

At least ten counts were recorded for this clonotype. The rearrangement joins TRBV6-2 or TRBV6-3 to TRBJ1-2, with D tentatively TRBD1 (5 bases). Trimming took 8 bases from V and 4 from J, leaving 14 bases between them. This CDR3 spans 13 amino acids. Per the germline V gene, CDR1 is MNHEY and CDR2 is SVGEGT. CDR3 DNA: TGTGCCAGCGCACCGACAGACTTCTATGGCTACACCTTC. This encodes CASAPTDFYGYTF.

This clonotype was seen at least ten times. The chain is built from TRBV11-2 and TRBJ2-3; 14 positions match TRBD2. The CDR3 has 17 amino acids. V shed 5 bases and J 5 bases; nucleotides not matched to a gene: 9. Per germline, CDR1 SGHAT and CDR2 FQNNGV. For the CDR3, the DNA is TGTGCCAGCAGCCTTCAAGGGACTAGCGGGAGAATAGATACGCAGTATTTT. Amino acids: CASSLQGTSGRIDTQYF. Variable domain in full (rest from reference TRBV11-2 and TRBJ2-3): EAGVAQSPRYKIIEKRQSVAFWCNPISGHATLYWYQQILGQGPKLLIQFQNNGVVDDSQLPKDRFSAERLKGVDSTLKIQPAKLEDSAVYLCASSLQGTSGRIDTQYFGPGTRLTVL.